A single sample gave rise to the 17 T cell receptor beta chains below, sequenced in a study of vaccination and CD4 T cells after COVID-19. An Oncomine TCR Beta short-read assay was used to sequence the DNA from cultured CD4+ T cells. A single record per CDR3 protein comes from TCRdb applying MiXCR to the PCR reads. The sample records around 12,000 distinct CDR3 sequences, around 40% being singletons. No antigen has been assigned to these receptors. Treatment in this sample: roughly 10-day PBMC culture with coronavirus spike peptide pools or control peptides (ViraFEST assay). The sequencing sample was made of cultured CD4+ T cells from blood. The source is a human donor with COVID-19.

The chain joins TRBV27 to TRBJ2-3; 10 nucleotides agree with TRBD2. Germline V lookup: CDR1 MNHEY, CDR2 SMNVEV (reference sequence). The CDR3 has 18 amino acids. Germline trimming cut 3 bases from V and 1 base from J; bases unmatched to any gene: 10. This chain's CDR3 is CASSFKSGGARRTDTQYF. The CDR3 region has the DNA TGTGCCAGCAGTTTTAAAAGCGGGGGGGCGCGGCGCACAGATACGCAGTATTTT.

This clonotype was detected only a few times. The chain uses TRBV20-1 and TRBJ1-5; TRBD1 matches at 7 bases. The V gene's germline CDR1 is DFQATT and CDR2 SNEGSKA (reference sequence). V was pared by 3 bases and J by 2 bases, with 4 bases of the junction left unmatched. CDR3 length: 14 amino acids. The CDR3, as DNA: TGCAGTGCTAGCAACAGGGGAGGCAATCAGCCCCAGCATTTT. It yields the protein CSASNRGGNQPQHF.

This sequence joins TRBV6-1 and TRBJ1-1; D is perhaps TRBD1 (5 bases). The CDR3 contains 15 residues. In germline, CDR1 is MNHNS, CDR2 SASEGT. Trimming shortened V by 2 bases and J by 4 bases, and 14 bases separated the two germline ends. CDR3 region: CASSERSLGGTEAFF. CDR3 nucleotides: TGTGCCAGCAGTGAACGGAGCTTGGGGGGCACTGAAGCTTTCTTT.

The rearrangement uses TRBV5-1 and TRBJ1-3; D ambiguous. Germline CDR1 SGHRS, CDR2 YFSETQ. The CDR3 runs to 15 residues. V lost 3 bases and J lost 2, with 12 bases in between. In nucleotides, the CDR3 is TGCGCCAGCAGCTCCGGAATGGACCCTGGAAACACCATATATTTT. It yields the protein CASSSGMDPGNTIYF.

This clonotype was detected only a few times. CDR3: CASRATGPYEQYF. The CDR3 bases are TGTGCCAGCAGAGCGACAGGACCTTACGAGCAGTACTTC. The chain uses TRBV6-1 and TRBJ2-7; maybe TRBD1 (6 bases). Deletions cut 6 bases from V and 4 bases from J, with 13 bases between. This CDR3 region has 13 residues. The germline V gene has CDR1 MNHNS and CDR2 SASEGT.

The chain uses TRBV7-2 and TRBJ2-5; 10 nucleotides line up with TRBD2. V was pared by 5 bases and J by 4 bases, with 10 bases of the junction left unmatched. Germline CDR1 SGHTA, CDR2 FQGNSA. This CDR3 is built from 16 residues. For the CDR3, the DNA is TGTGCCAGCAGCCGAACCGAGCGGGGGGGGAGAGAGACCCAGTACTTC. This codes for CASSRTERGGRETQYF.

This chain connects TRBV6-5 to TRBJ1-2, with a tentative D call TRBD1 (5 bases). The CDR3 is 17 residues long. V lost 2 bases and J 2 bases, leaving 18 bases between the germline ends. The V gene's germline CDR1 is MNHEY and CDR2 SVGAGI. The CDR3 loop is CASSYDTAGIKNYGYTF. The CDR3 nucleotides read TGTGCCAGCAGTTACGACACCGCAGGGATTAAAAACTATGGCTACACCTTC.

V is TRBV10-3 and J is TRBJ1-1; D gene uncertain. The CDR3 is made up of 13 amino acids. CDR1 and CDR2 (germline): ENHRY, SYGVKD. V shed 10 bases and J shed 0 bases, with 12 bases lying between them. The CDR3 protein is CATDVGMNTEAFF. The CDR3 DNA sequence: TGTGCCACCGACGTGGGCATGAACACTGAAGCTTTCTTT.

This chain connects TRBV7-6 to TRBJ2-5; 9 bases match TRBD1. CDR1 is SGHVS and CDR2 is FNYEAQ in the germline V gene. Losses at the gene ends were 5 bases for V and 3 bases for J; bases not matched to a gene: 4. The CDR3 is made up of 14 amino acids. This chain's CDR3 is CASSLDRGKETQYF. The CDR3 nucleotides read TGTGCCAGCAGCCTGGACAGGGGAAAAGAGACCCAGTACTTC. Looking up the rest from reference TRBV7-6 and TRBJ2-5 gives the full variable domain: GAGVSQSPRYKVTKRGQDVALRCDPISGHVSLYWYRQALGQGPEFLTYFNYEAQQDKSGLPNDRFSAERPEGSISTLTIQRTEQRDSAMYRCASSLDRGKETQYFGPGTRLLVL.

The J gene is TRBJ2-5, the V gene TRBV10-2; no firm D call. CDR1 and CDR2 from the germline V gene are WSHSY and SAAADI. Trimming cost V 2 bases and J 5 bases, with 9 bases left between them. This CDR3 has 13 amino acids. The CDR3, as DNA: TGCGCCAGCAGTGAGACGGAGAGGGAGACCCAGTACTTC. It specifies CASSETERETQYF.

This clonotype was detected once. The V call is TRBV27, the J call TRBJ2-7, with 8 nucleotides matching TRBD1. CDR3 length: 15 amino acids. V dropped 2 bases and J dropped 2; count of bases not matched to a gene: 5. The germline V gene encodes CDR1 MNHEY and CDR2 SMNVEV (reference sequence). DNA for the CDR3: TGTGCCAGCAGTTTACGGACAGGGTTAACCTACGAGCAGTACTTC. Its translation is CASSLRTGLTYEQYF.

The V and J genes are TRBV6-5 and TRBJ2-4; no clear D. This CDR3 region has 14 residues. Germline lookup yields CDR1 MNHEY and CDR2 SVGAGI. V lost 2 bases, J lost 5 bases, and 10 bases lay in between. CDR3 residues: CASSYTQKQNIQYF. CDR3 sequence (DNA): TGTGCCAGCAGTTACACCCAGAAACAAAACATTCAGTACTTC.

This clonotype came up a few times. V is TRBV6-1 and J is TRBJ1-5; D is ambiguous. The CDR3 is 15 residues long. CDR1 and CDR2 (germline): MNHNS, SASEGT. Trimming pared 6 bases from V and 2 bases from J, leaving 14 bases between. The CDR3 loop is CASSPVLNGNQPQHF. The CDR3 bases are TGTGCCAGCAGCCCAGTCTTAAACGGCAATCAGCCCCAGCATTTT.

The chain has TRBV6-2 or TRBV6-3 and TRBJ1-6; D possibly corresponds to TRBD1 (5 bases). The CDR3 has 16 residues. V lost 0 bases to trimming and J lost 6 bases, with 12 bases between them. Germline lookup yields CDR1 MNHEY and CDR2 SVGEGT. The CDR3 DNA sequence: TGTGCCAGCAGTTACTCCCTACGGAGGGGTAATTCACCCCTCCACTTT. Translating gives CASSYSLRRGNSPLHF.

The chain carries TRBV11-3 and TRBJ2-3; 9 nucleotides align to TRBD1. This CDR3 has 17 residues. V lost 5 bases and J lost 3; bases outside the gene matches: 12. CDR1 and CDR2 from the germline V gene are SGHNT and YENEEA. For the CDR3, the DNA is TGTGCCAGCAGCATGGGTCAGGGACAGGGTTTTACAGATACGCAGTATTTT. Its translation is CASSMGQGQGFTDTQYF.

The rearrangement links TRBV6-5 to TRBJ1-1; weak D call: TRBD1 (6 bases). Germline V CDR1 and CDR2: MNHEY, SVGAGI. The CDR3 is made up of 17 amino acids. V was trimmed by 0 bases and J by 4 bases, leaving 18 bases between them. CDR3 in DNA: TGTGCCAGCAGTTACTCGAGGGGGGGCTCATTGAGCACTGAAGCTTTCTTT. Protein: CASSYSRGGSLSTEAFF.

This clonotype was detected once. CDR3 coding DNA: TGTGCCAGCAGCCTCGAGGGGGGACAAGGGCAGTTCTTC. This gives the protein CASSLEGGQGQFF. V usage is TRBV27 and J usage is TRBJ2-1; D may correspond to TRBD1 or TRBD2 (6 bases each). This CDR3 region has 13 residues. V dropped 6 bases and J dropped 12 bases, with 18 bases sitting between them. Germline V gene sequence: CDR1 MNHEY, CDR2 SMNVEV (reference sequence).